This T cell receptor beta chain was obtained from a study of T cells in Graves' hyperthyroidism and ophthalmopathy. Study-wide findings and caveats: Peripheral blood also featured most of the thyroid clonotypes expanded above 0.001.

Among ophthalmopathy patients, the Clinical Activity Score reached at least 3, the NOSPECS grade reached at least 4, and duration remained under 3 months. Used for diagnoses were clinical symptoms, serum thyroxine and TRAb, thyroid ultrasound and orbital computed tomography. The PBMCs were sourced from fresh peripheral blood (about 9.7 ml). Using RNA transcripts as the source, TCR beta CDR3 regions were amplified. HTBI primers were employed in a first-round RT-PCR of the TCR CDR3. Each CDR3 protein is one row after TCRdb ran MiXCR on the multiplex PCR reads. The data contain almost 350,000 distinct CDR3 sequences, 18% of them seen just once; the ten biggest clones take up around a sixth. Ten or more counts support this clonotype. Its antigen is unidentified. CDR1 is LNHNV and CDR2 is YYDKDF in the germline V gene (reference sequence). V lost 1 base and J lost 4, with 13 bases in between. The CDR3 is made up of 15 amino acids.

This rearrangement joins TRBV15 to TRBJ1-1; D may be TRBD1 (5 bases). This clonotype was sampled from a middle-aged woman with Graves' ophthalmopathy. Sequencing was done on a sample of blood. The CDR3 sequence is CATSRGAAGITEAFF. The CDR3 bases are TGTGCCACCAGCAGAGGGGCGGCAGGGATCACTGAAGCTTTCTTT.